This TCR beta chain was recorded in a study of blood T cell repertoires in COVID-19. Clones were read by immunoSEQ multiplex PCR, and TCRdb kept only the in-frame ones, dropping some. Among 250,000 to 300,000 clones, roughly four fifths were seen once, and the ten largest hold around 4.1%. This CDR3 is 17 amino acids long. With 5 bases clipped from V and 1 base from J, the junction kept 8 bases outside the gene matches. Germline assignment: CDR1 SEHNR and CDR2 FQNEAQ (reference sequence). Material for sequencing was PBMCs or T cells enriched from blood (not recorded which). The receptor's source is a man aged 25 to 40 with acute COVID-19. The chain joins TRBV7-9 to TRBJ2-2, with 9 bases that match TRBD2. The CDR3 loop is CASSLGLAGLNTGELFF. CDR3 nucleotide sequence: TGTGCCAGCAGCCTGGGGCTAGCGGGACTGAACACCGGGGAGCTGTTTTTT.